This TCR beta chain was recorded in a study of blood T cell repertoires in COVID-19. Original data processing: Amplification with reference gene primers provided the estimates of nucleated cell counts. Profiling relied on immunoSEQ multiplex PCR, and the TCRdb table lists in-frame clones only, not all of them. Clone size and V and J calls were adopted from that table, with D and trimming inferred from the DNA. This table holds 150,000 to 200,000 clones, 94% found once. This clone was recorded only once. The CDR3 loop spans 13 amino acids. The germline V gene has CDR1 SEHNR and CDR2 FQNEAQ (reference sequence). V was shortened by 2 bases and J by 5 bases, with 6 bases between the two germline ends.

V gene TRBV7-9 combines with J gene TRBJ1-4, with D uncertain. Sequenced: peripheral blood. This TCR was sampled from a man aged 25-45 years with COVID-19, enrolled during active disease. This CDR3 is CASSLIQNEKLFF. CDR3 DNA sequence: TGTGCCAGCAGCTTAATCCAGAATGAAAAACTGTTTTTT.